The entry that follows covers one TCR beta chain sequence. Its cognate antigen is unknown. This sample is drawn from a study of vaccination effects on CD4 cells after COVID-19. Study-level results: Limitations: small convalescent group and missing early post-infection timepoints.

The V segment lost 5 bases and the J segment 0 bases; nucleotides outside the gene matches: 12. CDR1 and CDR2 (germline): KGHSH, LQKENI. This CDR3 is built from 17 residues. Sequencing followed a ViraFEST assay step that expanded antigen-specific CD4+ T cells with viral peptide pools. The culture ran for roughly ten days before CD4+ T cells were isolated. Of the BNT162b2 and mRNA-1273 vaccines, participants received two doses of one or the other. Nucleocapsid antibodies stayed negative before and after vaccination, showing no earlier SARS-CoV-2 infection. Clones were read by immunoSEQ multiplex PCR, and TCRdb kept only the in-frame ones, dropping some. The sample consists of tens of thousands of clones, roughly 73% of them appearing once.

The TCR sequence derives from a human donor who received a COVID-19 vaccine. Specimen: CD4+ T cells from PBMCs cultured with HCoV-229E spike peptides, collected after COVID-19 vaccination. The rearrangement joins TRBV18 to TRBJ1-1; 7 nucleotides line up with TRBD1. CDR3 coding DNA: TGTGCCAGCTCAGAGAAGGCAGGGGGGGTTATGAACACTGAAGCTTTCTTT. Encoded protein: CASSEKAGGVMNTEAFF.